This T cell receptor (beta chain) was obtained from a study of identical twins. This clonotype was observed at least ten times. TCRdb redid the calling of the 5' RACE reads with MiXCR, one entry per CDR3 protein. Seen here are 500,000 or so distinct CDR3 sequences, 12% to 15% observed once, and the top ten hold 0.52%. The same data also went into a second study, on yellow fever vaccine responses in identical twins. That study adds: Twin vaccine T cell responses reportedly seemed partly convergent, partly personalized.

Specimen: CD4+ T cells sorted from blood. The receptor was isolated from a woman aged 18-29 years in good health.

The CDR3 sequence: CASSLWILPRDRGGEQYF. CDR3 nucleotide sequence: TGTGCCAGCAGCTTATGGATCCTCCCCCGGGACAGGGGAGGCGAGCAGTACTTC. V is TRBV11-2 and J is TRBJ2-7; 10 bases fit TRBD1. Looked up from germline, CDR1 is SGHAT and CDR2 is FQNNGV. The CDR3 loop spans 18 amino acids. Losses at the gene ends were 2 bases for V and 6 bases for J; bases not matched to a gene: 16.